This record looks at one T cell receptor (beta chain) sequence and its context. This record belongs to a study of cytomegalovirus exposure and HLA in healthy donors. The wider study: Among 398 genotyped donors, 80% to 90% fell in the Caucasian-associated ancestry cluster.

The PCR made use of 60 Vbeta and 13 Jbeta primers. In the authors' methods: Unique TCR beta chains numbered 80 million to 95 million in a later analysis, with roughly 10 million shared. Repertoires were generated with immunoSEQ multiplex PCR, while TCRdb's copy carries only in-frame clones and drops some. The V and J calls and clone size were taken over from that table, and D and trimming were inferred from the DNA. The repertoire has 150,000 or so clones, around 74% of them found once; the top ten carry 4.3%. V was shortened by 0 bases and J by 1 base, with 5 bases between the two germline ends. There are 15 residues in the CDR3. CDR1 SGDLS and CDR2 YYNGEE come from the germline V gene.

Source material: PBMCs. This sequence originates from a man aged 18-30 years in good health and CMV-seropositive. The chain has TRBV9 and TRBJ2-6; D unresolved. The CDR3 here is CASSVGGSGANVLTF. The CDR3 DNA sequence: TGTGCCAGCAGCGTAGGCGGATCTGGGGCCAACGTCCTGACTTTC.